This T cell receptor beta chain was recovered during a study of type 1 and type 2 diabetes patients. Amplification started from genomic DNA. Amplification of the beta chain CDR3 used 30 forward and 13 reverse multiplex primers. Each CDR3 protein is one row after TCRdb ran MiXCR on the multiplex PCR reads. The sample lists approximately 260,000 distinct CDR3 sequences, roughly 50% occurring once. Points on this clonotype: Its antigen is unknown.

Looked up from germline, CDR1 is LNHDA and CDR2 is SQIVND (reference sequence). This CDR3 comprises 15 residues. V was trimmed by 6 bases and J by 1 base, leaving 12 bases between them. The study, taken as a whole, reports: Type 2 diabetes and control samples shared highly correlated V and J usage, averaging around 0.97.

The sequencing sample was made of peripheral blood mononuclear cells (PBMCs). The sequence came from a man between 18 and 29 years old with type 2 diabetes. This chain links TRBV19 with TRBJ2-2; D call uncertain. CDR3: CASRTTIRNTGELFF. The CDR3 DNA reads as TGTGCCAGTAGAACGACCATTAGGAACACCGGGGAGCTGTTTTTT.